A selection of T cell receptor beta chains follows, all from one sample in a study of cytomegalovirus exposure and HLA in healthy donors. Sequenced by immunoSEQ multiplex PCR; TCRdb stores in-frame clones only, minus some. This table holds 200,000 to 250,000 clones, around 80% found once. Sequences were obtained from PBMCs. These receptors were collected from a woman aged 55-69 years in good health and CMV-seropositive. Both conserved end residues are part of each CDR3. Each record gives: clone size, V gene, J gene, D gene, CDR3 protein, CDR3 DNA. A D gene is named only where the DNA matches it firmly. Where a row states a size, it is once, few, many or the class of an expanded clone; other rows omit it.

size: few; V: TRBV4-2; J: TRBJ1-1; D: -; CDR3: CASSRNGNTEAFF; DNA: TGTGCCAGCAGCCGTAATGGCAACACTGAAGCTTTCTTT
size: -; V: TRBV6-5; J: TRBJ2-7; D: -; CDR3: CASSYSRTAGGEQYF; DNA: TGTGCCAGCAGTTACTCGAGGACAGCTGGGGGCGAGCAGTACTTC
size: -; V: TRBV7-9; J: TRBJ1-4; D: TRBD1; CDR3: CASSPLQGAQATNEKLFF; DNA: TGTGCCAGCAGCCCGCTACAGGGGGCCCAGGCAACTAATGAAAAACTGTTTTTT
size: -; V: TRBV9; J: TRBJ1-4; D: TRBD1; CDR3: CASSVGQGAREKLFF; DNA: TGTGCCAGCAGCGTGGGACAGGGGGCAAGAGAAAAACTGTTTTTT
size: few; V: TRBV7-7; J: TRBJ1-3; D: -; CDR3: CASSSGVTGNTIYF; DNA: TGTGCCAGCAGCTCAGGGGTTACTGGAAACACCATATATTTT
size: -; V: TRBV5-1; J: TRBJ2-7; D: TRBD1; CDR3: CASSPDKGTGSYEQYF; DNA: TGCGCCAGCAGCCCGGACAAAGGGACAGGCTCCTACGAGCAGTACTTC
size: -; V: TRBV28; J: TRBJ1-1; D: TRBD1; CDR3: CASSLLAGGFSEAFF; DNA: TGTGCCAGCAGTTTACTGGCAGGGGGCTTCTCTGAAGCTTTCTTT
size: few; V: TRBV28; J: TRBJ1-4; D: -; CDR3: CASSLTATNEKLFF; DNA: TGTGCCAGCAGTTTGACAGCAACTAATGAAAAACTGTTTTTT
size: -; V: TRBV7-9; J: TRBJ2-3; D: -; CDR3: CASSLALSGGDTQYF; DNA: TGTGCCAGCAGCTTAGCGCTTAGCGGTGGAGATACGCAGTATTTT
size: -; V: TRBV18; J: TRBJ2-5; D: -; CDR3: CASSPPNSRSETQYF; DNA: TGTGCCAGCTCACCACCAAACAGTAGGTCTGAGACCCAGTACTTC
size: -; V: TRBV5-1; J: TRBJ1-4; D: TRBD1; CDR3: CASSSDRAWDEKLFF; DNA: TGCGCCAGCAGCTCGGACAGGGCGTGGGATGAAAAACTGTTTTTT
size: -; V: TRBV5-1; J: TRBJ2-1; D: -; CDR3: CASSLGQTTANEQFF; DNA: TGCGCCAGCAGCTTGGGGCAGACAACCGCCAATGAGCAGTTCTTC
size: -; V: TRBV27; J: TRBJ2-1; D: -; CDR3: CASSDSSGTHVPEQFF; DNA: TGTGCCAGCAGCGACTCGAGCGGGACACATGTGCCTGAGCAGTTCTTC
size: -; V: TRBV5-1; J: TRBJ2-5; D: TRBD1; CDR3: CASSSDRGETQYF; DNA: TGCGCCAGCAGTTCTGACAGGGGAGAGACCCAGTACTTC
size: -; V: TRBV11-2; J: TRBJ1-5; D: TRBD1; CDR3: CASSLGGAGQGNQPQHF; DNA: TGTGCCAGCAGCTTAGGGGGGGCCGGACAGGGCAATCAGCCCCAGCATTTT
size: -; V: TRBV28; J: TRBJ2-3; D: TRBD1; CDR3: CASSGQVKDTQYF; DNA: TGTGCCAGCAGCGGACAGGTTAAAGATACGCAGTATTTT
size: once; V: TRBV4-2; J: TRBJ2-2; D: -; CDR3: CASSPRTNENTGELFF; DNA: TGTGCCAGCAGCCCTCGGACTAATGAGAACACCGGGGAGCTGTTTTTT
size: -; V: TRBV6-1; J: TRBJ1-5; D: -; CDR3: CASSAGGPRGQPQHF; DNA: TGTGCCAGCAGTGCCGGGGGACCCCGGGGTCAGCCCCAGCATTTT
size: few; V: TRBV5-1; J: TRBJ1-1; D: -; CDR3: CASSLGRGSTEAFF; DNA: TGCGCCAGCAGCTTGGGAAGGGGGTCCACTGAAGCTTTCTTT
size: -; V: TRBV5-4; J: TRBJ1-3; D: -; CDR3: CASTTGSGVRGNTIYF; DNA: TGTGCCAGCACAACCGGGAGCGGGGTGAGAGGAAACACCATATATTTT
size: -; V: TRBV6-1; J: TRBJ1-4; D: TRBD1; CDR3: CASSATGGEKLFF; DNA: TGTGCCAGCAGCGCTACAGGGGGTGAAAAACTGTTTTTT
size: -; V: TRBV6-1; J: TRBJ1-2; D: -; CDR3: CASSPTDRIYGYTF; DNA: TGTGCCAGCAGTCCTACTGACAGAATCTATGGCTACACCTTC
size: -; V: TRBV7-8; J: TRBJ1-3; D: -; CDR3: CASSPRGSGNTIYF; DNA: TGTGCCAGCAGCCCCCGCGGCTCTGGAAACACCATATATTTT
size: -; V: TRBV28; J: TRBJ2-7; D: TRBD1; CDR3: CASLPGTGTSYEQYF; DNA: TGTGCCTCCCTACCCGGGACAGGGACTTCCTACGAGCAGTACTTC
size: -; V: TRBV5-1; J: TRBJ1-1; D: -; CDR3: CASSLSVTRGGEAFF; DNA: TGCGCCAGCAGCTTGTCAGTTACGCGTGGAGGGGAAGCTTTCTTT
size: -; V: TRBV4-3; J: TRBJ1-6; D: TRBD1; CDR3: CASSQVTGTGYNSPLHF; DNA: TGCGCCAGCAGCCAAGTTACCGGGACAGGGTATAATTCACCCCTCCACTTT
size: -; V: TRBV6-6; J: TRBJ1-2; D: TRBD1; CDR3: CASFPAGQGVDYTF; DNA: TGTGCCAGCTTCCCTGCAGGGCAGGGGGTAGACTACACCTTC
size: -; V: TRBV28; J: TRBJ1-5; D: -; CDR3: CASSPGSNQPQHF; DNA: TGTGCCAGCAGCCCGGGGAGCAATCAGCCCCAGCATTTT
size: few; V: TRBV28; J: TRBJ2-6; D: -; CDR3: CASSPDSSGANVLTF; DNA: TGTGCCAGCAGTCCAGACAGCTCTGGGGCCAACGTCCTGACTTTC